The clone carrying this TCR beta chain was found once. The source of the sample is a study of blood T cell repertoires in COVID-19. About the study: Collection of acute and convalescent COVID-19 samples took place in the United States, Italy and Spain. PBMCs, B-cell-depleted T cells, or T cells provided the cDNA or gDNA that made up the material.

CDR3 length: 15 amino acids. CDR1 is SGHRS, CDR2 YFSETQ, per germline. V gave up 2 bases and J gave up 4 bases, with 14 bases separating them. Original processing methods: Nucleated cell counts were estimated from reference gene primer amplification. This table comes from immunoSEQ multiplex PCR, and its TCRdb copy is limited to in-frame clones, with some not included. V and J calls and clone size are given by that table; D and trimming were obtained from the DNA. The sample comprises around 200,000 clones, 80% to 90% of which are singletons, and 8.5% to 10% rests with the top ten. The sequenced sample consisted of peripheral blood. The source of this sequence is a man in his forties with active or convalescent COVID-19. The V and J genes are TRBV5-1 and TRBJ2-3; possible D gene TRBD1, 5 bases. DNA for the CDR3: TGCGCCAGCAGCTTCCTACCGACAGAGCCAGATACGCAGTATTTT. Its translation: CASSFLPTEPDTQYF.